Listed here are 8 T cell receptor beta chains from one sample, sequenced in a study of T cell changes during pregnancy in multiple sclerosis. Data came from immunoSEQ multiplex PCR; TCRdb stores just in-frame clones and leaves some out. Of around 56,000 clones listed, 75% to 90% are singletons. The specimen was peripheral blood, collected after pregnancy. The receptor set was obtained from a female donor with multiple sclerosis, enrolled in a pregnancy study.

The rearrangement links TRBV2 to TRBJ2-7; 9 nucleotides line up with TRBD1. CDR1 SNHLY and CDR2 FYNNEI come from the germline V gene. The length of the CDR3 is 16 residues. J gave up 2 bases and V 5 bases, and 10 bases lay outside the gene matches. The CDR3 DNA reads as TGTGCCAGCAGTTTGTTACCGGGACAGGGTCCCTACGAGCAGTACTTC. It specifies CASSLLPGQGPYEQYF.

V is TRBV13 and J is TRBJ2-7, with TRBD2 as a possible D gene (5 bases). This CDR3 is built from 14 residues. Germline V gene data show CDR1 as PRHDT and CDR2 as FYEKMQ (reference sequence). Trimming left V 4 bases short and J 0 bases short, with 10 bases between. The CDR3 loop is CASSSAGDSYEQYF. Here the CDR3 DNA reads TGTGCCAGCAGCTCAGCCGGGGACTCCTACGAGCAGTACTTC.

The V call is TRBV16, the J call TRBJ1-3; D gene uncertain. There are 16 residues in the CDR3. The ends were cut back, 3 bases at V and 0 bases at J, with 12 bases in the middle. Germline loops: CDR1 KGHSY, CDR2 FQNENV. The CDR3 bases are TGTGCCAGCAGCCACTCTGGGCCTAACTCTGGAAACACCATATATTTT. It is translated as CASSHSGPNSGNTIYF.

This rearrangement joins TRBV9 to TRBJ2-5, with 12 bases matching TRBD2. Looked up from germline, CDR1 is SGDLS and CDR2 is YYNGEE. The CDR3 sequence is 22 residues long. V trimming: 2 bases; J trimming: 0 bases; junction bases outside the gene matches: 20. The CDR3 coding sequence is TGTGCCAGCAGCGTTACCCCTTACCCCCCCCTAGCGGGGGGGTCCCACCAAGAGACCCAGTACTTC. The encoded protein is CASSVTPYPPLAGGSHQETQYF.

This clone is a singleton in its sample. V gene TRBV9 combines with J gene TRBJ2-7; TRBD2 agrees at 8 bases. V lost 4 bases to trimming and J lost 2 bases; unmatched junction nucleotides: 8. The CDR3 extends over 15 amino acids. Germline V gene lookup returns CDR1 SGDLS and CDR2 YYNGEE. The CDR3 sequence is CASSPGLEPTYEQYF. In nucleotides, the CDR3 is TGTGCCAGCAGCCCGGGACTAGAACCAACCTACGAGCAGTACTTC.

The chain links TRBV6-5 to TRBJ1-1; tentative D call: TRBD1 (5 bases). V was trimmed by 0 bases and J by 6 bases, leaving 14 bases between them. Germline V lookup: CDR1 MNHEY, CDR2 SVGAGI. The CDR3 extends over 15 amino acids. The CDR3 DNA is TGTGCCAGCAGTTACTCGGGTGAAGGGGCGGCTGAAGCTTTCTTT. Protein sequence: CASSYSGEGAAEAFF.

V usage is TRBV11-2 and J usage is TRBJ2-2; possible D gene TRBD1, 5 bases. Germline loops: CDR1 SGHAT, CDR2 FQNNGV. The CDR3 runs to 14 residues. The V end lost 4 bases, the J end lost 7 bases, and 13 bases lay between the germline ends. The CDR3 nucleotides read TGTGCCAGCAGCTCTCTCCGACAGAGCGGGGAGCTGTTTTTT. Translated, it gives CASSSLRQSGELFF.

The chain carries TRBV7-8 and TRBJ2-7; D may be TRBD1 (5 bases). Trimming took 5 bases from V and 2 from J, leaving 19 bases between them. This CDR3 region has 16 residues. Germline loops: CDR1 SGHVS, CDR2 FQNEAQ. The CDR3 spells CASSPRQGIHPYEQYF. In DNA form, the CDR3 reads TGTGCCAGCAGCCCCCGTCAGGGAATCCATCCCTACGAGCAGTACTTC.